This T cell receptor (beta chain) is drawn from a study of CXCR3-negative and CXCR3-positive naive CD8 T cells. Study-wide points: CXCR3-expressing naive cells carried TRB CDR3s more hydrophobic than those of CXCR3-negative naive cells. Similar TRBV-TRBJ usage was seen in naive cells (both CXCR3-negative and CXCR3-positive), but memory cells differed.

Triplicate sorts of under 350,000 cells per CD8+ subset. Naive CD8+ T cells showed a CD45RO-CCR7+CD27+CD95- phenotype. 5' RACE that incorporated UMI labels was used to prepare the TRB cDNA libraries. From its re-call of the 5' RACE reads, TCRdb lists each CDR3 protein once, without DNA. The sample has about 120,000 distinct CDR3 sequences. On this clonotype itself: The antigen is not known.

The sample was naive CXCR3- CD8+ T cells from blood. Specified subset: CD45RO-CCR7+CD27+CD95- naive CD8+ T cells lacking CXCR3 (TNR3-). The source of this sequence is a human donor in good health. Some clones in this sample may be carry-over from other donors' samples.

CDR3 region: CASSLQAPPETQYF. The chain uses TRBV12-3 or TRBV12-4 and TRBJ2-5; TCRdb reports TRBD2, a call that lacks DNA to check it against. This CDR3 comprises 14 residues.